These 3 T cell receptor beta chains were sequenced from one sample in a study of vaccination and CD4 T cells after COVID-19. No antigens are known for them. The Oncomine TCR Beta short-read assay sequenced DNA from cultured CD4+ T cells. From the PCR reads, TCRdb called clonotypes with MiXCR, one entry per CDR3 protein. The sample contains some 18,000 distinct CDR3 sequences, around 60% of which appear only once. Specified treatment: approximately nine-day PBMC culture with coronavirus spike peptide pools or control peptides (ViraFEST assay). The sample comprised CD4+ T cells from blood, cultured in vitro. These receptors originate from a human donor who had recovered from COVID-19.

By sample share, this clonotype is medium-sized. The chain links TRBV27 to TRBJ1-6; 8 bases align to TRBD1. The germline CDR1 and CDR2 sequences are MNHEY and SMNVEV (reference sequence). The CDR3 extends over 18 amino acids. J lost 1 base, V lost 3 bases, and 8 bases had no gene match. CDR3: CASSFRYRGRSYNSPLHF. CDR3 nucleotides: TGTGCCAGCAGTTTTCGCTACAGGGGGAGATCCTATAATTCACCCCTCCACTTT.

In its sample, this clonotype was seen a few times. The CDR3 here is CASNSGNYGYTF. DNA of the CDR3: TGTGCCAGCAACTCAGGGAACTATGGCTACACCTTC. The chain links TRBV2 to TRBJ1-2; TRBD1 is a possible D gene (5 bases). This CDR3 region has 12 residues. Germline values: CDR1 SNHLY, CDR2 FYNNEI. The V and J ends lost 7 bases and 2 bases respectively, with 8 bases between them.

This clonotype has only one observation. The J gene is TRBJ1-1, the V gene TRBV5-1; perhaps TRBD1 as D (5 bases). The CDR3 length is 13 residues. Germline CDR1 reads SGHRS; CDR2 reads YFSETQ. The V gene lost 4 bases and the J gene lost 1 base, with 8 bases spanning the gap. CDR3 bases: TGCGCCAGCAGCGCAACAGGGAACACTGAAGCTTTCTTT. Protein: CASSATGNTEAFF.